This T cell receptor beta chain was profiled in a study of glioma-infiltrating T cells. Amplification of TCR alpha and beta CDR3 regions from RNA used iRepertoire nested multiplex PCR. One-step reverse transcription and amplification started from approximately 100-400 ng of tissue mRNA or PBMC total RNA. TCRdb re-called the multiplex PCR reads through MiXCR, storing one row per CDR3 protein. The data contain approximately 190,000 distinct CDR3 sequences, about 31% of them singletons. As regards this clonotype: This may be a read error, as it is one base from a much larger clone.

The sequencing input was glioma tissue, nonneoplastic brain tissue, or PBMCs (not recorded which). The receptor was derived from a human donor with low-grade glioma or glioblastoma, undergoing nonglioma brain surgery, or in good health (not recorded which).

As DNA, the CDR3 is TGTGCCAGCAGCCCGCAGGTACGGGCAGATACGCAGTATTTT. This encodes CASSPQVRADTQYF. V gene TRBV5-4 combines with J gene TRBJ2-3, with D unclear. V lost 4 bases, J lost 4 bases, and 13 bases lay in between. The V gene's germline CDR1 is SGHNT and CDR2 YYREEE (reference sequence). This CDR3 has 14 amino acids.